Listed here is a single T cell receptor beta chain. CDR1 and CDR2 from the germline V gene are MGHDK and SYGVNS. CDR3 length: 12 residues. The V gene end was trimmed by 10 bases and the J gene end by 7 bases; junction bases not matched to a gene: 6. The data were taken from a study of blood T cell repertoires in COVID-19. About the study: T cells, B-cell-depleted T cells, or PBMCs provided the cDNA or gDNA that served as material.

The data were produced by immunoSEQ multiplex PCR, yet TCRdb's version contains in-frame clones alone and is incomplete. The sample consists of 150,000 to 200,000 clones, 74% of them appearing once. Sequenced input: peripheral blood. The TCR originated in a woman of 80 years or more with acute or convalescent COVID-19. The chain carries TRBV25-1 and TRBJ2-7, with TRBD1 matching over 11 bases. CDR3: CATTGQGVEQYF. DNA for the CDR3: TGTGCCACGACGGGACAGGGGGTTGAGCAGTACTTC.